The 13 T cell receptor beta chains below come from one sample, sequenced in a study of cytomegalovirus exposure and HLA in healthy donors (dated by TCRdb to 2016 to 2017). The library was built by means of the immunoSEQ multiplex PCR assay. For the multiplex PCR, a mixture combining 60 forward primers for TCR Vbeta segments and 13 reverse primers for TCR Jbeta segments was used. TCRdb obtained this table from immuneACCESS and retained in-frame rearrangements with V and J assigned. These tables miss some clones; where compared with another copy, unresolved V genes account for less than half of the shortfall, and the remainder is unexplained. In all, the sample holds under 130,000 clones, and about 70% of those were seen once. Approximately 3% of the sample is taken by the ten largest. The sequencing input was PBMCs. Receptors originate from a young man in good health and CMV-seronegative.

This clone turned up a few times. The chain joins TRBV5-6 to TRBJ1-1; D is uncertain. From germline, CDR1 is SGHDT and CDR2 YYEEEE. The CDR3 has 16 amino acids. Trimming took off 3 bases at V and 3 bases at J, with 18 bases between the two ends. The CDR3 sequence is CASSSGARGVDTEAFF. CDR3 DNA sequence: TGTGCCAGCAGCTCGGGTGCTCGGGGTGTTGACACTGAAGCTTTCTTT.

Written as DNA, the CDR3 is TGTGCCAGCAGCCCCTCTTTACAGTTCTACGAGCAGTACTTC. This gives the protein CASSPSLQFYEQYF. The J gene is TRBJ2-7, the V gene TRBV14; D is unresolved. This CDR3 has 14 amino acids. Trimming left V 4 bases short and J 3 bases short, with 13 bases between. CDR1 and CDR2 from the germline V gene are SGHDN and FVKESK.

This CDR3 is CASSLSPGEGNTIYF. In DNA form, the CDR3 reads TGTGCCAGCAGCTTAAGTCCGGGGGAGGGAAACACCATATATTTT. The chain carries TRBV7-2 and TRBJ1-3; tentative D call: TRBD1 (5 bases). From germline, CDR1 is SGHTA and CDR2 FQGNSA. V lost 2 bases and J 4 bases, leaving 12 bases between the germline ends. This CDR3 has 15 residues. The full variable domain, rest sourced from reference TRBV7-2 and TRBJ1-3, is GAGVSQSPSNKVTEKGKDVELRCDPISGHTALYWYRQSLGQGLEFLIYFQGNSAPDKSGLPSDRFSAERTGGSVSTLTIQRTQQEDSAVYLCASSLSPGEGNTIYFGEGSWLTVV.

The V and J genes are TRBV28 and TRBJ2-7, with D perhaps matching TRBD2 (5 bases). The CDR3 has 12 residues. Germline CDR1 MDHEN, CDR2 SYDVKM. The ends were cut back, 6 bases at V and 2 bases at J, with 8 bases in the middle. CDR3 region: CASRHGAYEQYF. The CDR3 DNA sequence: TGTGCCAGCAGACACGGGGCCTACGAGCAGTACTTC.

The V and J genes are TRBV6-5 and TRBJ1-3; TRBD1 matches at 7 bases. V lost 6 bases and J lost 2; bases outside the gene matches: 7. There are 15 residues in the CDR3. In germline, CDR1 is MNHEY, CDR2 SVGAGI. The CDR3 DNA reads TGTGCCAGCAGAGGCAGGGGGAGGACTGGAAACACCATATATTTT. This gives the protein CASRGRGRTGNTIYF.

The V gene is TRBV6-1, the J gene TRBJ1-1; the D gene is possibly TRBD1 (5 bases). CDR1 is MNHNS and CDR2 is SASEGT in the germline V gene. This CDR3 is built from 13 residues. Trimming took 10 bases from V and 0 from J, leaving 12 bases between them. The CDR3 DNA reads as TGTGCCATCCGACAGACAGTGAACACTGAAGCTTTCTTT. Protein: CAIRQTVNTEAFF.

The V and J genes are TRBV11-3 and TRBJ2-5, with D perhaps matching TRBD2 (5 bases). This CDR3 is built from 13 residues. Per the germline V gene, CDR1 is SGHNT and CDR2 is YENEEA. V lost 3 bases and J lost 4, with 9 bases in between. The CDR3 reads CASSFTSLETQYF. For the CDR3, the DNA is TGTGCCAGCAGCTTCACTAGTCTAGAGACCCAGTACTTC.

The V gene is TRBV30, the J gene TRBJ1-2; 9 positions agree with TRBD1. Germline V gene data show CDR1 as GTSNPN and CDR2 as SVGIG (reference sequence). V dropped 3 bases and J dropped 1; count of bases not matched to a gene: 9. The CDR3 covers 16 residues. CDR3 coding DNA: TGTGCCTGGAGCTGGGACAGGGTAAAGATTAACTATGGCTACACCTTC. Translating it yields CAWSWDRVKINYGYTF.

The J gene is TRBJ1-4, the V gene TRBV9, with TRBD1 matching over 7 bases. Looked up from germline, CDR1 is SGDLS and CDR2 is YYNGEE. The CDR3 has 18 residues. V shed 4 bases, J shed 0 bases, and the junction held 12 bases outside the gene matches. CDR3 protein: CASSRPLRDSATNEKLFF. The CDR3 bases are TGTGCCAGCAGCAGACCACTCCGGGACAGCGCAACTAATGAAAAACTGTTTTTT.

This clone was counted a single time. The gene calls are TRBV21-1 and TRBJ1-5; no check of the table's D call, TRBD1, against the DNA was made. TRBV21-1 counts as a pseudogene. The CDR3 is 11 amino acids. The DNA of the CDR3 is TGTGCCAGCACCCAACAATGGCCCCAGCATTTT. As protein: CASTQQWPQHF.

The rearrangement joins TRBV6-6 to TRBJ1-2, with 9 bases fitting TRBD1. V was pared by 0 bases and J by 4 bases, with 6 bases of the junction left unmatched. CDR1 and CDR2 (germline): MNHNY, SVGAGI (reference sequence). This CDR3 spans 16 amino acids. The DNA for the CDR3 is TGTGCCAGCAGTTACTCCGGGACAGGGACGACCTATGGCTACACCTTC. The encoded protein is CASSYSGTGTTYGYTF.

The chain couples TRBV29-1 to TRBJ1-2; no definite D call. Germline V CDR1 and CDR2: SQVTM, ANQGSEA. V gave up 0 bases and J gave up 4 bases, with 12 bases separating them. There are 14 residues in the CDR3. CDR3 DNA sequence: TGCAGCGTTGAAGACGGAGGGTACCCCTATGGCTACACCTTC. This sequence encodes CSVEDGGYPYGYTF.

Of note for this clone: One end of the junction is discordant with germline, which a read error may explain. This rearrangement joins TRBV28 to TRBJ1-2; 8 nucleotides match TRBD1. CDR3 length equals 14 residues. Per germline, CDR1 MDHEN and CDR2 SYDVKM. The chain's CDR3 is CASSLGTGIYSYTF. The CDR3 region has the DNA TGTGCCAGCAGTTTAGGGACAGGCATCTATAGCTACACCTTC.